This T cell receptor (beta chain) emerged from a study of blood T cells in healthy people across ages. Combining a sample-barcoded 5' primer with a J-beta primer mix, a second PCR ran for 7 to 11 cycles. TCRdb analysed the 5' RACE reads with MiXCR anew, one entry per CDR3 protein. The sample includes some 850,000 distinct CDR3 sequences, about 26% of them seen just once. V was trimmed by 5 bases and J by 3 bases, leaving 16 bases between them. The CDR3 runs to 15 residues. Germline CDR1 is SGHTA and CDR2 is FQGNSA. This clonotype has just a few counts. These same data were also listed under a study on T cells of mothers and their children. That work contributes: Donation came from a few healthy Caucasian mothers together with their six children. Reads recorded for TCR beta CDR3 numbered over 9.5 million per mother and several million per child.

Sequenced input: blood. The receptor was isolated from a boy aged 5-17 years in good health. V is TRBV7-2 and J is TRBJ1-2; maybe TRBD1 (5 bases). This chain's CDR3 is CASSVGAIGDYGYTF. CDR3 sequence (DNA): TGTGCCAGCAGCGTTGGGGCCATAGGGGACTATGGCTACACCTTC.